The rows below give T cell receptor beta chains drawn from one sample of a study of T cell clonotyping in hematopoietic cell transplantation. The protocol was immunoSEQ multiplex PCR, while the TCRdb copy is restricted to in-frame clones and leaves out a portion. The data hold about 69,000 clones, with around 94% observed a single time. Sample: peripheral blood mononuclear cells. These receptors originate from a man aged 50 or older in good health. Some clones in this sample may be carry-over from other donors' samples. Both conserved end residues are part of each CDR3. The order of the fields is clone size, V gene, J gene, D gene, CDR3 DNA, CDR3 protein. D genes are given only for firm matches. Clone size appears in some rows only: once, few, many, or a class for an expanded clone.

size: .; V: TRBV7-2; J: TRBJ2-2; D: TRBD1; DNA: TGTGCCAGCAGCCCGGGACAGGCGAACACCGGGGAGCTGTTTTTT; CDR3: CASSPGQANTGELFF
size: .; V: TRBV7-2; J: TRBJ2-3; D: TRBD2; DNA: TGTGCCAGCAGCTCCCGACTAGCGGGGGGGACAGATACGCAGTATTTT; CDR3: CASSSRLAGGTDTQYF
size: .; V: TRBV29-1; J: TRBJ2-3; D: .; DNA: TGCAGCGTTGAAGATAGGCACTCAACAGATACGCAGTATTTT; CDR3: CSVEDRHSTDTQYF
size: .; V: TRBV28; J: TRBJ1-5; D: .; DNA: TGTGCCAGCAGTTTCCGGCCGAATCAGCCCCAGCATTTT; CDR3: CASSFRPNQPQHF
size: .; V: TRBV29-1; J: TRBJ2-1; D: TRBD2; DNA: TGCAGCGTTGACGGGGGGAATGAGCAGTTCTTC; CDR3: CSVDGGNEQFF
size: .; V: TRBV7-8; J: TRBJ2-7; D: .; DNA: TGTGCCAGCAGCCCCTCCGGCGGATACTACGAGCAGTACTTC; CDR3: CASSPSGGYYEQYF
size: .; V: TRBV27; J: TRBJ2-3; D: .; DNA: TGTGCCAGCAGTTTATGGGGGAGCACAGATACGCAGTATTTT; CDR3: CASSLWGSTDTQYF
size: .; V: TRBV6-5; J: TRBJ2-3; D: TRBD1; DNA: TGTGCCAGCAGTTACAGACAGGGGGAGGCCACAGATACGCAGTATTTT; CDR3: CASSYRQGEATDTQYF
size: .; V: TRBV7-8; J: TRBJ2-1; D: TRBD1; DNA: TGTGCCAGCAGCTTATTCACAGGGGCCCGCTCCTACAATGAGCAGTTCTTC; CDR3: CASSLFTGARSYNEQFF
size: .; V: TRBV7-3; J: TRBJ2-6; D: .; DNA: TGTGCCAGCGGCCAAAGCTCTGGGGCCAACGTCCTGACTTTC; CDR3: CASGQSSGANVLTF
size: .; V: TRBV10-2; J: TRBJ2-5; D: .; DNA: TGCGCCAGCAGTGAACTCGGGGGGCGGGGGGAGACCCAGTACTTC; CDR3: CASSELGGRGETQYF
size: .; V: TRBV14; J: TRBJ1-1; D: .; DNA: TGTGCCAGCTCTAAAGGCCTAGGGACGGTGATGAACACTGAAGCTTTCTTT; CDR3: CASSKGLGTVMNTEAFF
size: .; V: TRBV28; J: TRBJ2-5; D: .; DNA: TGTGCCAGCAGTTTCGGAGGGTACGAGACCCAGTACTTC; CDR3: CASSFGGYETQYF
size: few; V: TRBV27; J: TRBJ1-6; D: .; DNA: TGTGCCAGCGGGTTGGGACAACCAAATTCACCCCTCCACTTT; CDR3: CASGLGQPNSPLHF
size: .; V: TRBV2; J: TRBJ2-7; D: TRBD2; DNA: TGTGCCATCAGACTTCCGGGACTAGCGGGAGTTTCGCAGTACTTC; CDR3: CAIRLPGLAGVSQYF
size: once; V: TRBV25-1; J: TRBJ1-6; D: TRBD1; DNA: TGTGCCAGCAGTGATTCTACAGGGGGGAAATCACCCCTCCACTTT; CDR3: CASSDSTGGKSPLHF
size: .; V: TRBV27; J: TRBJ1-2; D: TRBD1; DNA: TGTGCCAGCAGTTTAGCCCCGGGACAGACCGGCATCGGCTACACCTTC; CDR3: CASSLAPGQTGIGYTF
size: .; V: TRBV4-1; J: TRBJ2-2; D: TRBD2; DNA: TGCGCCAGCAGCCAAGAGAGACTAGCGGGAGGAACAGCCGGGGAGCTGTTTTTT; CDR3: CASSQERLAGGTAGELFF
size: .; V: TRBV5-6; J: TRBJ1-1; D: .; DNA: TGTGCCAGCAGCTTGGGTGGGCAGCCCGGGACTGAAGCTTTCTTT; CDR3: CASSLGGQPGTEAFF
size: once; V: TRBV28; J: TRBJ2-7; D: TRBD2; DNA: TGTGCCACCTCGTGGGGAGGGTCCTACGAGCAGTACTTC; CDR3: CATSWGGSYEQYF
size: .; V: TRBV4-2; J: TRBJ2-1; D: .; DNA: TGTGCCAGCAGCCCCGTAGGGAAGATCAATGAGCAGTTCTTC; CDR3: CASSPVGKINEQFF
size: .; V: TRBV4-1; J: TRBJ1-2; D: .; DNA: TGCGCCAGCAGCCGCGGCTCCTATGGCTACACCTTC; CDR3: CASSRGSYGYTF
size: .; V: TRBV5-4; J: TRBJ2-2; D: TRBD1; DNA: TGTGCCAGCTCCGGGACAGGGGGCCCACAGGTGGCCGGGGAGCTGTTTTTT; CDR3: CASSGTGGPQVAGELFF
size: .; V: TRBV5-1; J: TRBJ2-5; D: .; DNA: TGCGCCAGCAGCTTGTACCTAGCCGGGGTGGGCCAAGAGACCCAGTACTTC; CDR3: CASSLYLAGVGQETQYF
size: .; V: TRBV5-1; J: TRBJ2-6; D: .; DNA: TGCGCCAGCAGCTTGGTCGGTGGGGCCAACGTCCTGACTTTC; CDR3: CASSLVGGANVLTF
size: .; V: TRBV20-1; J: TRBJ1-2; D: TRBD1; DNA: TGCAGTGACGGACAGGGCGATGGCTACACCTTC; CDR3: CSDGQGDGYTF
size: .; V: TRBV6-5; J: TRBJ1-1; D: TRBD1; DNA: TGTGCCAGCAGTAAGACAGGGGGATGGACTGAAGCTTTCTTT; CDR3: CASSKTGGWTEAFF
size: .; V: TRBV6-1; J: TRBJ1-1; D: .; DNA: TGTGCCAGCAGTGAGTATGGGAACACTGAAGCTTTCTTT; CDR3: CASSEYGNTEAFF
size: .; V: TRBV7-9; J: TRBJ2-7; D: .; DNA: TGTGCCAGCAGCTCCGTCCCCCACGAGCAGTACTTC; CDR3: CASSSVPHEQYF
size: .; V: TRBV7-2; J: TRBJ2-7; D: TRBD1; DNA: TGTGCCAGCAGCTTAGTGCAGGGGGCCGGTGAGCAGTACTTC; CDR3: CASSLVQGAGEQYF
size: .; V: TRBV19; J: TRBJ2-2; D: .; DNA: TGTGCCAGTAGTATAGATGGTAACACCGGGGAGCTGTTTTTT; CDR3: CASSIDGNTGELFF
size: .; V: TRBV19; J: TRBJ2-3; D: .; DNA: TGTGCCAGTAGTTTAGATAGCGGAACCACAGATACGCAGTATTTT; CDR3: CASSLDSGTTDTQYF
size: .; V: TRBV10-3; J: TRBJ1-2; D: .; DNA: TGTGCCATCAGTGGCGGGGCCTATGGCTACACCTTC; CDR3: CAISGGAYGYTF
size: .; V: TRBV6-5; J: TRBJ2-7; D: .; DNA: TGTGCCAGCAGTTACTCGGGGGGTCGGAGCTCCTACGAGCAGTACTTC; CDR3: CASSYSGGRSSYEQYF
size: .; V: TRBV6-5; J: TRBJ1-1; D: .; DNA: TGTGCCAGCAATCCGGACGGCATGAACACTGAAGCTTTCTTT; CDR3: CASNPDGMNTEAFF
size: .; V: TRBV19; J: TRBJ1-5; D: TRBD1; DNA: TGTGCCAGTAGTATAGAACAGGGGGAAGGGGCCCAGCATTTT; CDR3: CASSIEQGEGAQHF
size: .; V: TRBV18; J: TRBJ2-3; D: .; DNA: TGTGCCAGCTCGCACGATTTAGGTAGGACCAGCACAGATACGCAGTATTTT; CDR3: CASSHDLGRTSTDTQYF
size: .; V: TRBV19; J: TRBJ2-3; D: .; DNA: TGTGCCAGTAGTATCCCCACAGATACGCAGTATTTT; CDR3: CASSIPTDTQYF
size: .; V: TRBV11-3; J: TRBJ2-2; D: .; DNA: TGTGCCAGCAGCCTAGAAGGGCCGGTCGGGGAGCTGTTTTTT; CDR3: CASSLEGPVGELFF
size: .; V: TRBV30; J: TRBJ2-5; D: .; DNA: TGTGCCTGGAGTGCTGGGGGAGGAGAGACCCAGTACTTC; CDR3: CAWSAGGGETQYF
size: .; V: TRBV7-3; J: TRBJ2-6; D: .; DNA: TGTGCCAGCAGCCCAGTTAGCTCTGGGGCCAACGTCCTGACTTTC; CDR3: CASSPVSSGANVLTF
size: .; V: TRBV6-5; J: TRBJ1-1; D: .; DNA: TGTGCCAGCAGTTACTCGAAATGGGAATTGAACACTGAAGCTTTCTTT; CDR3: CASSYSKWELNTEAFF
size: .; V: TRBV6-1; J: TRBJ2-2; D: TRBD2; DNA: TGTGCCAGCAGTGGGACTAGCGGGAGGGAGGACGGGGAGCTGTTTTTT; CDR3: CASSGTSGREDGELFF
size: .; V: TRBV18; J: TRBJ2-7; D: .; DNA: TGTGCCAGCTCAGCGGCCTACGAGCAGTACTTC; CDR3: CASSAAYEQYF
size: .; V: TRBV19; J: TRBJ1-1; D: .; DNA: TGTGCCAGTAGTATGTTTGGAGTAGCTGAAGCTTTCTTT; CDR3: CASSMFGVAEAFF
size: .; V: TRBV10-3; J: TRBJ1-5; D: TRBD1; DNA: TGTGCCATCAGTGGGACAGGGGGTAGCAATCAGCCCCAGCATTTT; CDR3: CAISGTGGSNQPQHF
size: .; V: TRBV14; J: TRBJ1-2; D: .; DNA: TGTGCCAGCAGCCAACTCGGTGACCCTTACTATGGCTACACCTTC; CDR3: CASSQLGDPYYGYTF
size: .; V: TRBV28; J: TRBJ1-1; D: .; DNA: TGTGCCAGCAGTTCGGCAGAGAACACTGAAGCTTTCTTT; CDR3: CASSSAENTEAFF
size: .; V: TRBV5-4; J: TRBJ2-7; D: .; DNA: TGTGCCAGCAGCTTGCAGGGCTCAAACGAGCAGTACTTC; CDR3: CASSLQGSNEQYF
size: .; V: TRBV10-3; J: TRBJ1-2; D: TRBD1; DNA: TGTGCCATCAGTGAAAGACAGGGGGCGGGTGTAGGAGGCTACACCTTC; CDR3: CAISERQGAGVGGYTF
size: .; V: TRBV9; J: TRBJ1-5; D: .; DNA: TGTGCCAGCAGCGTAGGGGCAGTTGACAATCAGCCCCAGCATTTT; CDR3: CASSVGAVDNQPQHF
size: .; V: TRBV2; J: TRBJ1-2; D: TRBD1; DNA: TGTGCCAGCAGCAGACAGGGTTCAAACTATGGCTACACCTTC; CDR3: CASSRQGSNYGYTF
size: .; V: TRBV7-6; J: TRBJ1-5; D: .; DNA: TGTGCCAGCAGCCCCCAGGCGGATCAGCCCCAGCATTTT; CDR3: CASSPQADQPQHF
size: few; V: TRBV6-1; J: TRBJ1-6; D: .; DNA: TGTGCCAGCAGTGAACGGGACCGTTCAAATTCACCCCTCCACTTT; CDR3: CASSERDRSNSPLHF
size: .; V: TRBV11-2; J: TRBJ1-3; D: .; DNA: TGTGCCAGCAGCTTATCCCACTCTGGAAACACCATATATTTT; CDR3: CASSLSHSGNTIYF
size: .; V: TRBV4-3; J: TRBJ2-5; D: TRBD2; DNA: TGCGCCAGCAGCCAAGAAGCTAGCGGGAGGGCCGGAGAGACCCAGTACTTC; CDR3: CASSQEASGRAGETQYF
size: .; V: TRBV6-5; J: TRBJ2-5; D: TRBD2; DNA: TGTGCCAGCAGTTACGGCCTAGCGGGTCAAGAGACCCAGTACTTC; CDR3: CASSYGLAGQETQYF